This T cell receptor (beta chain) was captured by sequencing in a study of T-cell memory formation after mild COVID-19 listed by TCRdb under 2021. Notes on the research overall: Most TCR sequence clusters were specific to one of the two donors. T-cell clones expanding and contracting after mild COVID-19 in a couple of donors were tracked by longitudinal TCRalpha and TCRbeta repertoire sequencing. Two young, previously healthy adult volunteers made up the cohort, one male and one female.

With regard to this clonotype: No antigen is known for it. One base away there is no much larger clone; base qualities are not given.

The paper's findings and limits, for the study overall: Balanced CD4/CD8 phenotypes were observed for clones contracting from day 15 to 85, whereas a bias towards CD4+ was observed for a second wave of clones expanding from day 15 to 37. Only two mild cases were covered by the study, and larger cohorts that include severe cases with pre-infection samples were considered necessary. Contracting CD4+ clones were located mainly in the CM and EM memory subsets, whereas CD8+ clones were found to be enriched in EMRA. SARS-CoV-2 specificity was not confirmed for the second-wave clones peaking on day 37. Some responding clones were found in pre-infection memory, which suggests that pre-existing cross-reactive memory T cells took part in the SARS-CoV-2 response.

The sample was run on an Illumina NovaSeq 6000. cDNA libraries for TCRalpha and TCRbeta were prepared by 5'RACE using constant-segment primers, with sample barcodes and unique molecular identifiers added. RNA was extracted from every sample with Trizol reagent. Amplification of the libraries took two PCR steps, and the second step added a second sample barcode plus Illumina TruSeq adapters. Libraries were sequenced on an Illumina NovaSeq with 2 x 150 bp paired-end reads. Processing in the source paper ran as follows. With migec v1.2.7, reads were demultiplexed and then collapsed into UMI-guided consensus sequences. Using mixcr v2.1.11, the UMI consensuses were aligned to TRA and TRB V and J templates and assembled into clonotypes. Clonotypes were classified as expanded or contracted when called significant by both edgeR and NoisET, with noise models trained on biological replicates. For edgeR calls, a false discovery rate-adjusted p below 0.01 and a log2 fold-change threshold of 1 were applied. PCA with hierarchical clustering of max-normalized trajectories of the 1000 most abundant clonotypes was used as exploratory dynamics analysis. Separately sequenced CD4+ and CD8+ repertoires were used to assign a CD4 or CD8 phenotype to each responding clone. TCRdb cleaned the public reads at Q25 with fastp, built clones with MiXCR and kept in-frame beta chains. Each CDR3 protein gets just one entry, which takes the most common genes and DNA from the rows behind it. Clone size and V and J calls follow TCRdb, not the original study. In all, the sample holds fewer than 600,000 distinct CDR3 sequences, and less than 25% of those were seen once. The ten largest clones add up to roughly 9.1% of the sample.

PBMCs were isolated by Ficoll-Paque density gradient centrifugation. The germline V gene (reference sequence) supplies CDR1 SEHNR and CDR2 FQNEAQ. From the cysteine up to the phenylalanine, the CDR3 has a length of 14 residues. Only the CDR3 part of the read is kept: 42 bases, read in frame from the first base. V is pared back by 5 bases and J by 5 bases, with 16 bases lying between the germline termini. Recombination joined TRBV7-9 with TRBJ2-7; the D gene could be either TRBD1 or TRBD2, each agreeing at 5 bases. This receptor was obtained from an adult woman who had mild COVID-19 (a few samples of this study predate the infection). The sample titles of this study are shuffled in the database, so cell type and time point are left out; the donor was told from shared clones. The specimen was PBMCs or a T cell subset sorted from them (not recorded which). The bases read TGTGCCAGCAGCCTAGGTTCGGGACCTGACGAGCAGTACTTC. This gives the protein CASSLGSGPDEQYF.